This is a list of T cell receptor beta chains from one sample in a study of graft-versus-host responses after intestinal transplantation. These receptors have no identified antigens. TCRdb's copy holds only in-frame clones and misses some; the assay was immunoSEQ multiplex PCR. Among tens of thousands of clones listed, roughly 92% were seen once. Sequencing was performed on unstimulated CD4+ T cells sorted from spleen or lymph node cells, taken before intestinal transplant. These receptors all come from a human donor who received an intestinal transplant. The CDR3 runs from the conserved cysteine through the conserved F or W. A D gene is named only where the DNA matches it firmly. The size field is filled for only some rows; it gives once, few, many or a size class.

TRBV27	-	-	TRBJ2-3	CASSTSERTALADTQYF	TGTGCCAGCAGTACGTCCGAGCGGACAGCGCTGGCAGATACGCAGTATTTT
TRBV5-1	TRBD1	-	TRBJ1-2	CASSFDRGWVYGYTF	TGCGCCAGCAGCTTCGACAGGGGGTGGGTCTATGGCTACACCTTC
TRBV18	-	-	TRBJ1-5	CASSPPGGLWNQPQHF	TGTGCCAGCTCACCACCGGGAGGGCTGTGGAATCAGCCCCAGCATTTT
TRBV5-6	-	few	TRBJ2-7	CASSPAVPWAGSPYEQYF	TGTGCCAGCAGCCCAGCTGTTCCTTGGGCAGGGAGCCCCTACGAGCAGTACTTC
TRBV5-1	TRBD2	-	TRBJ2-4	CASHKAGGENIQYF	TGCGCCAGCCATAAAGCGGGAGGTGAAAACATTCAGTACTTC
TRBV25-1	TRBD2	-	TRBJ2-1	CASSDTIAGTYNEQFF	TGTGCCAGCAGTGACACCATAGCGGGCACCTACAATGAGCAGTTCTTC
TRBV13	TRBD1	-	TRBJ2-1	CASSLRTGGRNEQFF	TGTGCCAGCAGCTTACGGACAGGGGGCAGGAATGAGCAGTTCTTC
TRBV10-3	TRBD1	-	TRBJ1-5	CAISATAGTGYSNQPQHF	TGTGCCATCAGTGCCACCGCCGGGACAGGATATAGCAATCAGCCCCAGCATTTT
TRBV18	-	-	TRBJ2-7	CASSPTHRQEYEQYF	TGTGCCAGCTCACCGACCCATAGACAGGAGTACGAGCAGTACTTC
TRBV5-1	-	-	TRBJ1-3	CASSSGSSSGNTIYF	TGCGCCAGCAGTTCGGGATCTTCCTCTGGAAACACCATATATTTT
TRBV10-3	-	-	TRBJ1-4	CAISYREGEKLFF	TGTGCCATCAGTTACAGGGAAGGCGAAAAACTGTTTTTT
TRBV28	-	once	TRBJ2-7	CASSSPHVPRGLYEQHF	TGTGCCAGCAGTTCCCCCCACGTGCCGAGGGGCCTCTACGAGCAGCACTTC
TRBV13	-	-	TRBJ2-1	CASSLYLAGRQNEQFF	TGTGCCAGCAGCTTATATCTGGCGGGGAGGCAGAATGAGCAGTTCTTC
TRBV11-3	TRBD2	-	TRBJ2-3	CASSLGTSGAYTDTQYF	TGTGCCAGCAGCTTAGGTACTAGCGGGGCTTACACAGATACGCAGTATTTT
TRBV2	-	-	TRBJ1-2	CASSPELYGYTF	TGTGCCAGCAGCCCCGAACTCTATGGCTACACCTTC
TRBV6-1	-	-	TRBJ1-2	CASSATGRTAYGYTF	TGTGCCAGCAGTGCTACAGGGAGGACCGCCTATGGCTACACCTTC